The clone carrying this T cell receptor beta chain was counted a few times. A second PCR of about 7 to 11 cycles used a sample-barcoded 5' primer and a J-beta primer mix. TCRdb called the 5' RACE reads again in MiXCR, with one record for every CDR3 protein. Of around 990,000 distinct CDR3 sequences listed, approximately 26% are singletons. These data are taken from a study of blood T cells in healthy people across ages. Trimming cost V 4 bases and J 6 bases; bases outside gene matches: 3. The CDR3 is 14 amino acids. The germline V gene has CDR1 MDHEN and CDR2 SYDVKM. These sequences were also reported in another study, on T cells of mothers and their children. Turning to that study: Unrelated mother-child pairs always had slightly, but never significantly, lower normalized overlap than related pairs.

The specimen was blood. The rearrangement uses TRBV28 and TRBJ1-5, with 10 nucleotides matching TRBD1. This sequence originates from a girl aged 2 to 10 in good health. CDR3 in DNA: TGTGCCAGCAGTTGGGACAGGGGAGGTCAGCCCCAGCATTTT. Protein sequence: CASSWDRGGQPQHF.